Presented here are 8 T cell receptor beta chains from one specimen sequenced in a study of blood T cell repertoires in COVID-19. TCRdb's copy holds only in-frame clones and misses some; the assay was immunoSEQ multiplex PCR. This sample yields 300,000 to 450,000 clones, of which 70% to 85% are seen a single time; more than 0.95% belongs to the top ten. Sequencing was performed on peripheral blood. These receptors originate from a human donor with acute or convalescent COVID-19. The donor label of this sample is uncertain.

This clone was counted only a few times. The V gene is TRBV4-1, the J gene TRBJ1-4; D is possibly TRBD1 (6 bases). V dropped 4 bases and J dropped 7 bases, with 19 bases sitting between them. CDR1 is MGHRA and CDR2 is YSYEKL in the germline V gene. The CDR3 is 16 amino acids. The CDR3 DNA sequence: TGCGCCAGCAGCCTCGGGCCCCAGGGGATGGCTGAAAAACTGTTTTTT. Translating gives CASSLGPQGMAEKLFF.

The chain carries TRBV6-1 and TRBJ1-1, with D uncertain. The CDR3 is 12 amino acids. Looked up from germline, CDR1 is MNHNS and CDR2 is SASEGT. The V end was cut by 0 bases, the J end by 6 bases, with 5 bases between. In DNA form, the CDR3 reads TGTGCCAGCAGTGAAGCGAGGCCTGAAGCTTTCTTT. It yields the protein CASSEARPEAFF.

The V gene is TRBV18, the J gene TRBJ1-2, with a weak D call TRBD1 (5 bases). The CDR3 spans 14 residues. From germline, CDR1 is KGHSH and CDR2 LQKENI. Between the trimmed V and J ends, which lost 1 base and 3 bases, there was a span of 9 bases. CDR3 protein: CASSPQGIDYGYTF. In DNA, the CDR3 is TGTGCCAGCTCACCACAGGGGATCGACTATGGCTACACCTTC. Complete variable domain (other parts from reference TRBV18 and TRBJ1-2): NAGVMQNPRHLVRRRGQEARLRCSPMKGHSHVYWYRQLPEEGLKFMVYLQKENIIDESGMPKERFSAEFPKEGPSILRIQQVVRGDSAAYFCASSPQGIDYGYTFGSGTRLTVV.

The genes are TRBV6-5 and TRBJ1-2; 9 bases match TRBD1. The length of the CDR3 is 15 residues. CDR1 is MNHEY, CDR2 SVGAGI, per germline. The J segment lost 1 base and the V segment lost 6 bases, leaving 6 bases of the junction unmatched. The CDR3 DNA follows: TGTGCCAGCAGCCTACAGGGGGCAGTTAACTATGGCTACACCTTC. Translated: CASSLQGAVNYGYTF.

The chain links TRBV6-6 to TRBJ1-2; 9 nucleotides align to TRBD1. The CDR3 loop spans 17 amino acids. V shed 5 bases and J 2 bases; nucleotides not matched to a gene: 12. CDR1 and CDR2 (germline): MNHNY, SVGAGI (reference sequence). The DNA for the CDR3 is TGTGCCAGCAGTCCCGCCGGGACAGGGAGCAGCAACTATGGCTACACCTTC. Translation gives CASSPAGTGSSNYGYTF.

The chain combines TRBV13 with TRBJ2-7; 7 positions match TRBD2. The CDR3 sequence is 14 residues long. Germline CDR1 is PRHDT and CDR2 is FYEKMQ (reference sequence). The V gene end was trimmed by 5 bases and the J gene end by 4 bases; junction bases not matched to a gene: 8. The CDR3 nucleotides are TGTGCCAGCAGCCCCGGACTAGTCGGATACGAGCAGTACTTC. Protein: CASSPGLVGYEQYF.

This clone was recorded a few times. The rearrangement links TRBV3-1 (or the pseudogene TRBV3-2) to TRBJ2-2, with 11 bases aligning to TRBD2. Germline V gene data show CDR1 as LGHDT and CDR2 as YNNKEL (reference sequence). Trimming cost V 0 bases and J 6 bases; bases outside gene matches: 6. The CDR3 spans 17 residues. CDR3 in amino acids: CASSQDSLAGVAGELFF. The CDR3 bases are TGTGCCAGCAGCCAAGATTCACTAGCGGGGGTGGCCGGGGAGCTGTTTTTT.

V and J are TRBV6-5 and TRBJ1-5, with D possibly matching TRBD1 (6 bases). Germline CDR1 is MNHEY and CDR2 is SVGAGI. This CDR3 has 14 amino acids. Deletions cut 5 bases from V and 7 bases from J, with 15 bases between. CDR3 DNA sequence: TGTGCCAGCAGTCGGCAGGGGCCCGAGCAGCCCCAGCATTTT. Translated, it gives CASSRQGPEQPQHF.